Listed below are T cell receptor beta chains from one sample, sequenced in a study of human T cells and chemical hapten exposure. Using its own MiXCR run on the 5' RACE reads, TCRdb lists one record per CDR3 protein. The repertoire holds under 150,000 distinct CDR3 sequences, with 15% to 20% as singletons. These receptors were collected from a human donor in good health. Each CDR3 is given with its conserved first and last residue. D genes are given only for firm matches. Clone size is not always given. Where it is, it says once, few, many or a class for expanded clones.

clone_size d_call j_call v_call cdr3_aa
. . TRBJ2-5 TRBV7-9 CASSFQQETQYF
. . TRBJ2-7 TRBV12-3/TRBV12-4 CASSRGLESHEQYF
. . TRBJ1-1 TRBV18 CASSPPLGYGDTEAFF
few TRBD2 TRBJ2-3 TRBV6-5 CASSYRTTSGSRNTQYF
. . TRBJ1-4 TRBV10-2 CASSPAGRDEKLFF
. . TRBJ2-3 TRBV7-9 CASSPHPYSADTQYF
few TRBD1 TRBJ2-7 TRBV6-1 CASSRDRGNEQYF
few . TRBJ2-1 TRBV12-3/TRBV12-4 CASRGGGTNEQFF
. TRBD1 TRBJ1-1 TRBV6-2/TRBV6-3 CASSGLPGQGRMNTEAFF
. TRBD1 TRBJ2-7 TRBV29-1 CSVEGVEDRGFYEQYF
. TRBD1 TRBJ2-7 TRBV4-1 CASSQDGDRGYEQYF
. TRBD1 TRBJ1-5 TRBV6-5 CASRATGTDALGPQHF
. TRBD2 TRBJ2-1 TRBV28 CASSLVGSGSPRYNEQFF
few TRBD1 TRBJ1-3 TRBV7-6 CASSFGQGASGNTIYF
. TRBD2 TRBJ2-1 TRBV7-6 CASSLVPSGRGYNEQFF
. . TRBJ2-7 TRBV28 CASSYTEQYF
few . TRBJ2-1 TRBV29-1 CSVEAVELFF
. . TRBJ1-2 TRBV20-1 CSARDLAGRDYGYTF
few . TRBJ2-5 TRBV7-8 CASSPQGLVQKTQYF
. TRBD1 TRBJ1-1 TRBV20-1 CSARTGYEAFF
few . TRBJ1-1 TRBV27 CASSLEGDTEAFF
. . TRBJ1-6 TRBV13 CASSRRTDYNSPLHF
. . TRBJ1-5 TRBV28 CAARRRVNQPQHF
few . TRBJ1-6 TRBV28 CASSLWGGNSPLHF
few . TRBJ2-5 TRBV6-5 CASTPMGVQETQYF
many . TRBJ1-5 TRBV6-6 CASSAGRVNQPQHF
few . TRBJ1-4 TRBV5-1 CASSAGTSNEKLFF
. . TRBJ1-6 TRBV28 CASSPVEGSYNSPLHF
few . TRBJ1-2 TRBV12-3/TRBV12-4 CASSPAPGPHYTF
. . TRBJ2-1 TRBV29-1 CSVAGREGGDYNEQFF
few TRBD2 TRBJ2-3 TRBV19 CASSSHSGRSDTQYF
. TRBD2 TRBJ2-7 TRBV28 CASSLYGLVWVQYF
few . TRBJ2-5 TRBV7-9 CASSEMRLGQETQYF
. TRBD2 TRBJ2-5 TRBV12-3/TRBV12-4 CASSFGFGTSGSKAETQYF
. . TRBJ2-3 TRBV28 CASSSHPVRDTQYF
. . TRBJ1-5 TRBV6-1 CASSAGLGNNQPQHF
. . TRBJ2-3 TRBV28 CALGPSTDTQYF
. . TRBJ2-5 TRBV6-5 CASSYIGQQETQYF
. . TRBJ1-2 TRBV7-9 CASSLSVGGGNYYGYTF
few TRBD1 TRBJ1-1 TRBV3-1 CASIPGTGRQTEAFF